This T cell receptor (beta chain) was sequenced during a study of CD8 T cells in ankylosing spondylitis. In this sample, this clonotype turned up many times. Its specificity is unknown. Trimming cost V 5 bases and J 1 base, with 14 bases left between them. The CDR3 is made up of 15 amino acids. CDR1 is SGHAT, CDR2 FQNNGV, per germline. Using quantitative 5'-RACE with molecular barcodes, the authors made TCR beta libraries. One entry per CDR3 protein results from TCRdb running MiXCR on the 5' RACE reads. The table has 400,000 or so distinct CDR3 sequences, approximately 26% seen once. General study points: Disease-linked clones, CD8+, were relatively rare in peripheral blood. Clones linked to disease were reported to show significant enrichment in matched ankylosing spondylitis synovial fluid. Reports of some motif variants in reactive arthritis synovial fluid and blood predate this one. Characteristic of ankylosing spondylitis blood, it appeared, was a TCR beta motif comprising several highly homologous variants.

The chain couples TRBV11-2 to TRBJ1-1; perhaps TRBD1 as D (6 bases). Sequencing was done on a sample of blood, either unsorted or a sorted T cell fraction (not recorded which). The clonotype originates from a male donor with ankylosing spondylitis. CDR3 in amino acids: CASSLLTGTNTEAFF. CDR3 nucleotides: TGTGCCAGCAGCCTATTGACAGGAACGAACACTGAAGCTTTCTTT.